This paragraph reports one T cell receptor beta chain. This CDR3 spans 15 amino acids. The V gene lost 0 bases and the J gene lost 4 bases, with 12 bases spanning the gap. The PCR was carried out with 60 Vbeta primers and 13 Jbeta primers. Sequencing was performed with immunoSEQ multiplex PCR; in TCRdb, only in-frame clones are kept and a portion is missing. The data show some 76,000 clones, nearly 80% seen once. This record comes from a study of cytomegalovirus exposure and HLA in healthy donors. Study context: Early released data had tens of millions of unique TCRs, all coming from HLA-typed donors.

This receptor was obtained from a woman in her thirties or forties in good health and CMV-seropositive. The chain links TRBV23-1 to TRBJ2-5; possibly TRBD2 for D (5 bases). TRBV23-1 counts as an open reading frame of uncertain function. Material: PBMCs. CDR3 sequence reads: CASSQSEEEGETQYF. The CDR3 DNA follows: TGCGCCAGCAGTCAATCGGAGGAAGAGGGAGAGACCCAGTACTTC.